This T cell receptor (beta chain) was sequenced for a study of blood T cell repertoires in COVID-19. Study as a whole: Whether acute or convalescent, the COVID-19 samples came from the United States, Italy and Spain.

Trimming removed 7 bases from V and 0 bases from J, with 15 bases in between. The CDR3 is made up of 15 amino acids. Germline values: CDR1 MNHEY, CDR2 SVGAGI. Residents of 24 US areas, aged about 18 to 89 years, made up the participants. Original processing notes: Reference gene primer amplification in the assay estimated nucleated cell counts. Clones were sequenced by immunoSEQ multiplex PCR, and TCRdb holds only the in-frame ones, with some missing. The V and J calls and clone size are taken from that table; D and trimming were inferred from the DNA. This repertoire shows some 140,000 clones, around 80% found once; its top ten account for 2% to 2.5%.

This chain links TRBV6-5 with TRBJ1-1; no clear D. The clonotype was recovered from a man in his forties with acute COVID-19. Sequencing used PBMCs or T cells enriched from blood (not recorded which). The CDR3 here is CASTKSRPLNTEAFF. The CDR3 bases are TGTGCCAGCACGAAGTCCAGGCCCTTGAACACTGAAGCTTTCTTT.